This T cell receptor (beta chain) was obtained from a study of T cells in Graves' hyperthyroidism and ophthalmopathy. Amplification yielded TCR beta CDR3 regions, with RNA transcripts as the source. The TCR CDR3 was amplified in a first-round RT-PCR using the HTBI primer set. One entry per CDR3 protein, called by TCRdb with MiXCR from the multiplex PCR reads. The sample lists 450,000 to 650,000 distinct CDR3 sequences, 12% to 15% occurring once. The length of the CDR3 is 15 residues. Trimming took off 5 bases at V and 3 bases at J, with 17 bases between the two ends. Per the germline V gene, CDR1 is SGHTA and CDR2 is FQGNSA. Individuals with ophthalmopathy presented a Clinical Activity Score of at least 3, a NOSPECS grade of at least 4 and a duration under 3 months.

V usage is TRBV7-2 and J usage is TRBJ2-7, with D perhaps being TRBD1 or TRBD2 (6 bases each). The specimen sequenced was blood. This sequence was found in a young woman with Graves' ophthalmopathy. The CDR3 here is CASSVTGRRDYEQYF. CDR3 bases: TGTGCCAGCAGCGTTACAGGGCGGAGGGACTACGAGCAGTACTTC.